This T cell receptor beta chain was obtained from a study of glioma-infiltrating T cells. Study details: Blood libraries targeted roughly 4.5- to 10-fold coverage of some 980,000 T cells.

The study's findings and limits: Signature shared blood CDR3 motifs were enriched in low-divergence and depleted in high-divergence patients. Tissue and blood shared very few CDR3 sequences. Gliomas, especially low-grade, showed above-expected tissue-blood divergence; non-neoplastic patients showed below.

A remark on this clonotype: Its target is unknown.

CDR1 and CDR2 (germline): DFQATT, SNEGSKA (reference sequence). V dropped 5 bases and J dropped 0 bases, with 14 bases sitting between them. This CDR3 has 15 residues. TCR alpha and beta CDR3 regions were amplified from RNA using iRepertoire nested multiplex PCR. In TCRdb, the multiplex PCR reads were re-called with MiXCR into one record per CDR3 protein. The table lists more than 350,000 distinct CDR3 sequences, more than 35% of them singletons. This receptor was obtained from a human donor with low-grade glioma or glioblastoma, undergoing nonglioma brain surgery, or in good health (not recorded which). The chain links TRBV20-1 to TRBJ2-4, with D tentatively TRBD2 (6 bases). The sample consisted of glioma tissue, nonneoplastic brain tissue, or PBMCs (not recorded which). The CDR3: CSAPDGRLAKNIQYF. DNA for the CDR3: TGCAGTGCTCCAGACGGGAGACTAGCCAAAAACATTCAGTACTTC.